The clone carrying this T cell receptor beta chain has more than one count but fewer than ten. The source of the sample is a study of T cells after somatic rescue of genetic block. Trimming removed 1 base from V and 2 bases from J, with 12 bases in between. Germline V gene data show CDR1 as SGHRS and CDR2 as YFSETQ. The CDR3 loop spans 16 amino acids. The assay was immunoSEQ multiplex PCR, and TCRdb's table has in-frame clones only and misses some. This sample carries more than 13,000 clones, less than 85% of them seen once, and the ten largest clones take 25% to 35%. The sequence derives from a man younger than 35. Sequenced sample: peripheral blood mononuclear cells (PBMCs). This chain uses TRBV5-1 with TRBJ2-2; weak D call: TRBD1 (5 bases). CDR3 protein: CASSLINQGNTGELFF. CDR3 nucleotide sequence: TGCGCCAGCAGCTTGATTAACCAGGGCAACACCGGGGAGCTGTTTTTT. The full variable domain, its missing parts supplied by reference TRBV5-1 and TRBJ2-2, is KAGVTQTPRYLIKTRGQQVTLSCSPISGHRSVSWYQQTPGQGLQFLFEYFSETQRNKGNFPGRFSGRQFSNSRSEMNVSTLELGDSALYLCASSLINQGNTGELFFGEGSRLTVL.